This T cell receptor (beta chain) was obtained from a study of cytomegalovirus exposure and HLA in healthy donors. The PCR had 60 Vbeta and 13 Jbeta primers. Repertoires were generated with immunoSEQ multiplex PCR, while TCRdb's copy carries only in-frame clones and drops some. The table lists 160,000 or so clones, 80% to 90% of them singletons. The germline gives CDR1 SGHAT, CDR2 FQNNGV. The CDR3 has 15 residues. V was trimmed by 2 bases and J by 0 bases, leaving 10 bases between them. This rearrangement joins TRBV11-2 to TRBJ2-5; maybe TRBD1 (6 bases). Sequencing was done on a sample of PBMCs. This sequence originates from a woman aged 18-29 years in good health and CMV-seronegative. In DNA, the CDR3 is TGTGCCAGCAGCTTATGGACAGAGTACCAAGAGACCCAGTACTTC. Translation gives CASSLWTEYQETQYF. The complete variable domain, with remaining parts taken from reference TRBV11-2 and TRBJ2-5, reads EAGVAQSPRYKIIEKRQSVAFWCNPISGHATLYWYQQILGQGPKLLIQFQNNGVVDDSQLPKDRFSAERLKGVDSTLKIQPAKLEDSAVYLCASSLWTEYQETQYFGPGTRLLVL.